This T cell receptor beta chain was obtained from a study of Ad26.COV2.S vaccination and SARS-CoV-2 variants. The study, taken as a whole, reports: Recipients of vaccine and of placebo showed similar breadth of their non-spike TCR repertoires.

Treatment meaning: 15 to 20 received Ad26.COV2.S at low or high dose, single or two shots; five or six received placebo; per-sample allocation not given. The samples were gathered on day 63 after the first injection of vaccine or placebo. As its vector, the vaccine had Ad26, which expressed Wuhan-strain SARS-CoV-2 spike. Data came from immunoSEQ multiplex PCR; TCRdb stores just in-frame clones and leaves some out. The sample records under 550,000 clones, approximately 87% being singletons. Germline V gene sequence: CDR1 SGHTA, CDR2 FQGTGA. V was trimmed by 0 bases and J by 8 bases, leaving 8 bases between them. The CDR3 has 13 amino acids. Comment on this clone: Its matching antigen is unknown.

The material sequenced was peripheral blood, taken in a trial of Ad26.COV2.S vaccine versus placebo. This TCR was recovered from a person aged 18 to 65 who received the Ad26.COV2.S COVID-19 vaccine or a placebo. This sequence joins TRBV7-3 and TRBJ2-1; D possibly matches TRBD1 or TRBD2 (5 bases each). The CDR3 loop is CASSLTRDDEQFF. CDR3 DNA sequence: TGTGCCAGCAGCTTAACCAGGGACGATGAGCAGTTCTTC.